This entry features one T cell receptor beta chain sequence. The antigen remains unidentified. The data originate from a study of T cell responses to AZD1222 COVID-19 vaccine. Regarding the study as a whole: CD4 TCRs associated with vaccination spanned spike, dominating at 160-218 and 743-854. Spike-specific TCR repertoires showed rising breadth and depth after two AZD1222 doses.

Sequencing used immunoSEQ multiplex PCR; TCRdb keeps in-frame clones, though not all of them. Of 130,000 or so clones listed, 90% to 95% were seen once; the top ten hold approximately 0.9%. This specimen was peripheral blood, taken on day 0 of MenACWY control vaccination. This TCR was recovered from an adult in good health.

The CDR3 protein is CSDTALAGVDNEQFF. CDR3 sequence (DNA): TGCAGCGACACCGCACTAGCGGGAGTTGATAATGAGCAGTTCTTC. This chain connects TRBV29-1 to TRBJ2-1; TRBD2 matches at 11 bases. Germline V gives CDR1 SQVTM, CDR2 ANQGSEA. There are 15 residues in the CDR3. Trimming at V came to 7 bases and at J to 7 bases, leaving 12 bases not matched to a gene.